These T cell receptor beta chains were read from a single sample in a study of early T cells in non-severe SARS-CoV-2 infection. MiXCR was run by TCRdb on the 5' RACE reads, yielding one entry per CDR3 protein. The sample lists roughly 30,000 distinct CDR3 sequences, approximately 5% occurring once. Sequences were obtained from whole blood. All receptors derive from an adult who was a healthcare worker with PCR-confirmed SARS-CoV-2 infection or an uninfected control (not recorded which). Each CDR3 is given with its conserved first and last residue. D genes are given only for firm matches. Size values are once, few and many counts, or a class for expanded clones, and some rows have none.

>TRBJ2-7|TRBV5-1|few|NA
CASSLVPEQAQGQYF
TGCGCCAGCAGCTTAGTCCCGGAGCAAGCCCAAGGGCAGTACTTC
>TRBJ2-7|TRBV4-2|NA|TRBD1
CASSFTGQGATYEQYF
TGTGCCAGCAGTTTCACGGGACAGGGGGCCACCTACGAGCAGTACTTC
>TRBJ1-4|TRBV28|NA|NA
CASSFPGGNEKLFF
TGTGCCAGCAGTTTTCCGGGGGGCAATGAAAAACTGTTTTTT
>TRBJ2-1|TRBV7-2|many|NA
CASSPGQYNEQFF
TGTGCCAGCAGCCCTGGACAGTACAATGAGCAGTTCTTC
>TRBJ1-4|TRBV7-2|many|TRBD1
CASNRGGGEKLFF
TGTGCCAGCAACAGAGGGGGCGGTGAAAAACTGTTTTTT
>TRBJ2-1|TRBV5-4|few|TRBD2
CASSPRTSNEQFF
TGTGCCAGCAGCCCCCGGACTAGCAATGAGCAGTTCTTC
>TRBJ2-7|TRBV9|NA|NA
CASSVVDSAYEQYF
TGTGCCAGCAGCGTAGTGGACTCAGCCTACGAGCAGTACTTC
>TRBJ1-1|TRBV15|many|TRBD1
CATSRPTGVSEAFF
TGTGCCACCAGCAGACCTACAGGGGTTTCGGAAGCTTTCTTT
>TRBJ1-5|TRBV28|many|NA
CASSRAGHSNQPQHF
TGTGCCAGCTCTCGGGCGGGGCATAGCAATCAGCCCCAGCATTTT
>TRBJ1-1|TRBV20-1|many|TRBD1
CRAGDSTEAFF
TGCAGGGCGGGGGACAGTACTGAAGCTTTCTTT
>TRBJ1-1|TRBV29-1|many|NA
CSVDELNTEAFF
TGCAGCGTGGACGAGCTGAACACTGAAGCTTTCTTT
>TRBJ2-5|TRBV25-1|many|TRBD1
CASSEWDSQETQYF
TGTGCCAGCAGTGAATGGGACAGTCAAGAGACCCAGTACTTC
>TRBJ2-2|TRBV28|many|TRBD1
CASSLADRHLGELFF
TGTGCCAGCAGTTTAGCGGACAGGCATCTCGGGGAGCTGTTTTTT
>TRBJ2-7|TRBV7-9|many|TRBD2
CASSLTSDYEQYF
TGTGCCAGCAGCTTGACTAGCGACTACGAGCAGTACTTC
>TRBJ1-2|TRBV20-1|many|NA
CSARDHRNYGYTF
TGCAGTGCTAGAGATCACAGGAACTATGGCTACACCTTC
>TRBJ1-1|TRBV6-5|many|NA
CASSYWEKGRDTEAFF
TGTGCCAGCAGTTATTGGGAGAAGGGGCGAGACACTGAAGCTTTCTTT
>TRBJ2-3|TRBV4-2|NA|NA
CASSQEGDTQYF
TGTGCCAGCAGCCAAGAAGGGGATACGCAGTATTTT
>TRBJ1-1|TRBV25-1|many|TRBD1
CASSESPGQATNTEAFF
TGTGCCAGCAGTGAGTCCCCCGGACAGGCAACGAACACTGAAGCTTTCTTT
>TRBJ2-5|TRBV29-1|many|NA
CSAVGGAGTQYF
TGCAGCGCCGTTGGGGGTGCAGGGACCCAGTACTTC
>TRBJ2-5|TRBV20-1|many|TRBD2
CSATPPTSRDQETQYF
TGCAGTGCTACCCCTCCGACTAGCCGGGACCAAGAGACCCAGTACTTC
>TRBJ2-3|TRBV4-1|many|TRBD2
CASSQSAGATDTQYF
TGCGCCAGCAGCCAAAGTGCGGGAGCTACAGATACGCAGTATTTT
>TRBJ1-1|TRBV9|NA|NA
CASSRGEGEAFF
TGTGCCAGCAGCCGAGGGGAGGGAGAAGCTTTCTTT
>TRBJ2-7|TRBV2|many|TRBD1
CASSSAGQAYEQYF
TGTGCCAGCAGTAGTGCGGGACAGGCCTACGAGCAGTACTTC
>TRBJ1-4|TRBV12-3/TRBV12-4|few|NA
CASSLGEKLFF
TGTGCCAGCAGTTTAGGCGAAAAACTGTTTTTT
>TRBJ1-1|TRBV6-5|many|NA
CASSPDSRHMNTEAFF
TGTGCCAGCAGCCCTGACAGCCGACACATGAACACTGAAGCTTTCTTT
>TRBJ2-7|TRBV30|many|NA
CAWSVLGDRYYEQYF
TGTGCCTGGAGTGTACTGGGTGACAGGTACTACGAGCAGTACTTC
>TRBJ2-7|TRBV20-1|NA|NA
CSARGGVSYEQYF
TGCAGTGCTAGGGGTGGGGTCTCCTACGAGCAGTACTTC
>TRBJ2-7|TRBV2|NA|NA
CASSDWQTYEQYF
TGTGCCAGCAGTGATTGGCAGACCTACGAGCAGTACTTC
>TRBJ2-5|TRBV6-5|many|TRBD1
CASRLQGLETQYF
TGTGCCAGCAGACTACAGGGGTTGGAGACCCAGTACTTC
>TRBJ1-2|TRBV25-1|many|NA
CASSADRVGGYTF
TGTGCCAGCAGTGCAGACAGAGTAGGAGGCTACACCTTC
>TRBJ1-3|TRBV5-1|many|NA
CASSLEAAGNTIYF
TGCGCCAGCAGCTTGGAGGCAGCCGGAAACACCATATATTTT
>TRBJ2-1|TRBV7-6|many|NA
CASSSTGYNEQFF
TGTGCCAGCAGCTCTACAGGTTACAATGAGCAGTTCTTC
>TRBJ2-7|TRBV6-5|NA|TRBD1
CASRGQGSYEQYF
TGTGCCAGTAGGGGGCAAGGCTCCTACGAGCAGTACTTC
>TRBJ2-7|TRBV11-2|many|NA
CASSLERGSSYEQYF
TGTGCCAGCAGCTTAGAACGGGGAAGCTCCTACGAGCAGTACTTC
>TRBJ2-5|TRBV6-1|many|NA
CASTQIQETQYF
TGTGCCAGCACCCAGATCCAAGAGACCCAGTACTTC
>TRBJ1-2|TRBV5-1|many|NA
CASSLEVGVSYGYTF
TGCGCCAGCAGCTTGGAAGTGGGGGTTAGCTATGGCTACACCTTC
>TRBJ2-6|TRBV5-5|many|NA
CASSLEGAGANVLTF
TGTGCCAGCAGCTTGGAGGGGGCTGGGGCCAACGTCCTGACTTTC
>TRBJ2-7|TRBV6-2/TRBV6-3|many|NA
CASSIQGSNYEQYF
TGTGCCAGCAGCATACAGGGATCGAACTACGAGCAGTACTTC
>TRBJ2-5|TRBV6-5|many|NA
CASSPSFIVQETQYF
TGTGCCAGCAGTCCATCGTTTATAGTGCAAGAGACCCAGTACTTC
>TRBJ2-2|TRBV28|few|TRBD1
CASRAGTGDTGELFF
TGTGCCAGCAGGGCCGGGACAGGGGATACCGGGGAGCTGTTTTTT
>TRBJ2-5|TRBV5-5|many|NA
CASSAGETQYF
TGTGCCAGCAGCGCGGGTGAGACCCAGTACTTC
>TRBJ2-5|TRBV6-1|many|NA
CASSEGPSQETQYF
TGTGCCAGCAGTGAAGGACCATCCCAAGAGACCCAGTACTTC
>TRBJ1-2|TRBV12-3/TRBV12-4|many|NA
CASSLGYGYTF
TGTGCCAGCAGTTTGGGTTATGGCTACACCTTC
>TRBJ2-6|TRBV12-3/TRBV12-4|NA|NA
CASSFRDPTSGANVLTF
TGTGCCAGCAGTTTCCGGGACCCGACCTCTGGGGCCAACGTCCTGACTTTC
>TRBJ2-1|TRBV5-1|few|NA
CAIWPAARRYNEQFF
TGCGCCATCTGGCCCGCAGCAAGAAGGTACAATGAGCAGTTCTTC
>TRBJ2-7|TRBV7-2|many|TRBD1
CASSTGTGGYEQYF
TGTGCCAGCAGCACCGGGACAGGGGGCTACGAGCAGTACTTC
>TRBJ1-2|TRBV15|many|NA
CATSPSRDYGYTF
TGTGCCACCAGCCCAAGTCGAGATTATGGCTACACCTTC
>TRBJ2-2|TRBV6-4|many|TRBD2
CASSVGLANTGELFF
TGTGCCAGCAGTGTAGGACTAGCGAACACCGGGGAGCTGTTTTTT
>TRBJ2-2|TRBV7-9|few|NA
CASSFLPGSTGELFF
TGTGCCAGCAGCTTTCTCCCCGGGTCAACCGGGGAGCTGTTTTTT
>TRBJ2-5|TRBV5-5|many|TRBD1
CASSLALPKQTGGETQYF
TGTGCCAGCAGCTTGGCCTTGCCTAAACAGACAGGGGGAGAGACCCAGTACTTC
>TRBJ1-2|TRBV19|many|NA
CASSIMQGRDGYTF
TGTGCCAGTAGTATAATGCAGGGCCGCGATGGCTACACCTTC
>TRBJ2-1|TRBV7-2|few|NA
CASSPRAAPSEQFF
TGTGCCAGCAGCCCTAGGGCGGCCCCTAGTGAGCAGTTCTTC
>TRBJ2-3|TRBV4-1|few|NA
CASSQAGGSYSTDTQYF
TGCGCCAGCAGCCAAGCGGGGGGCTCCTACAGCACAGATACGCAGTATTTT
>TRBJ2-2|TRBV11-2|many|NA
CASSATRSTGELFF
TGTGCCAGCAGCGCAACCAGAAGCACCGGGGAGCTGTTTTTT